This TCR beta chain was sequenced for a study of T cells after yellow fever vaccination. As for the study in general: For low cell numbers, libraries were made with SMART-Seq v4 Ultra Low Input.

MiXCR was run by TCRdb on the 5' RACE reads, yielding one entry per CDR3 protein. The repertoire holds just under 85,000 distinct CDR3 sequences, with about an eighth as singletons. Germline values: CDR1 SQVTM, CDR2 ANQGSEA. CDR3 length: 10 amino acids. The ends were cut back, 2 bases at V and 6 bases at J, with 2 bases in the middle. The sequences come from CD8+ T cells not binding an NS4B(214-222) dextramer, sorted from PBMCs, collected less than 25 days after the first yellow fever vaccination. The V gene is TRBV29-1, the J gene TRBJ2-1; D uncertain. This clonotype was obtained from a man between 18 and 35 years old who received the YFV17D yellow fever vaccine. The DNA of the CDR3 is TGCAGCGTTGAAAGCAATGAGCAGTTCTTC. Translating gives CSVESNEQFF.